This T cell receptor beta chain stems from a study of blood T cell repertoires in COVID-19. Study-wide background: Sample material is recorded as cDNA or gDNA derived from T cells, B-cell-depleted T cells, or PBMCs.

Per the authors' pipeline: Scientists estimated how many nucleated cells there were by amplifying reference gene primers. Libraries were prepared by immunoSEQ multiplex PCR; TCRdb keeps only in-frame clonotypes and omits some of them. V and J calls and clone size come straight from that table; D and trimming were deduced from the DNA. The data hold 97,000 or so clones, with 79% observed a single time. The J segment lost 0 bases and the V segment lost 5 bases, leaving 3 bases of the junction unmatched. The CDR3 spans 16 residues. Germline V gene lookup returns CDR1 SGHTA and CDR2 FQGNSA. The TCR sequence derives from a woman at least 80 years old with active or convalescent COVID-19. V is TRBV7-2 and J is TRBJ2-3, with 12 nucleotides matching TRBD2. Specimen: peripheral blood. The CDR3 region has the DNA TGTGCCAGCAGCCCAGGACTAGCGGGGAGCACAGATACGCAGTATTTT. Amino acid sequence: CASSPGLAGSTDTQYF.